This TCR beta chain comes out of a study of blood T cells in healthy people across ages (dated by TCRdb to between 2014 and 2017). Context from the whole study: In model experiments, template switching captured roughly one uniquely barcoded TCR beta cDNA molecule for every two T cells. To track age-related changes in TCR beta repertoire diversity, the study relied on deep sequencing normalized with unique cDNA molecular identifiers. The donors were divided into four age groups: young (average approximately 17 years), middle-aged (about 41), aged (about 62) and long-lived (approximately 74). Two additional independent replicas of 1 million unique cDNA reads from the same blood draw were analyzed for two donors (one aged 18 to 29 and one aged 80 or older). The research as a whole found: Observed TCR beta diversity per million T cells fell roughly linearly with age, and a significant reduction was already apparent by age roughly 40. The percentage of naive T cells measured by flow cytometry correlated strongly with observed TCR beta diversity. Bulk unsorted PBMC profiling prevented conclusive comparison of naive and antigen-experienced compartments. Compared with the aged group, the long-lived group had more naive CD4+ T cells, fewer expanded clones and increased TCR diversity, suggesting age selection. Total diversity estimates from one million sequenced T cells were considered lower bounds and underestimates. Because the CMV infection status of the donors was unknown, age-related changes in expanded clonotypes may potentially have been confounded.

The germline V gene gives CDR1 as SNHLY and CDR2 as FYNNEI. Clipping removes 4 bases from V and 6 bases from J, with 11 as the unmatched junction base count. Taken from cysteine to phenylalanine, the CDR3 has 16 residues. The only DNA kept is the CDR3, 48 bases in frame from the first base. Of note for this clonotype: Its antigen has not been determined. No base quality information exists; no much larger clone differs at one position.

Libraries were prepared through 5' RACE. Sequencing was carried out with an Illumina HiSeq 2500. A second PCR of about 7 to 12 cycles was run with a J-beta primer mix and a sample-barcoded 5' primer. A template-switch 5' adaptor carrying 12 random nucleotides introduced a unique molecular identifier onto each TCR beta cDNA molecule. At least 3 million CDR3-containing paired-end reads were obtained from each sample. All of the RNA was converted into first-strand cDNA using the Mint cDNA synthesis kit, with a TRBC-specific oligonucleotide serving as the primer. Following uracil-DNA glycosylase treatment, all cDNA underwent a first 18-cycle PCR with the universal primers M1SS and BC2_uni_R. The published analysis was carried out like this. Normalization of each sample was performed by random selection of 1 million high-quality reads, each carrying a distinct molecular identifier. Instead of being binned into consensus sequences, reads that shared molecular identifiers were thrown out. MiTCR, with a Q25 quality threshold and the strictest error-elimination algorithm, was used for CDR3 identification, clonotype clustering and error correction. A nonparametric unseen species model with Euler transformation was used to estimate lower-bound total TCR beta diversity. TCRdb reprocessing: public reads trimmed at Q25 with fastp, clones called with MiXCR, in-frame beta chains kept. Here each entry gathers all rows of one CDR3 protein and keeps the most common genes and DNA. The V and J calls follow TCRdb's processing rather than the paper's. The sample includes about 780,000 distinct CDR3 sequences, with roughly 26% observed a single time. The ten largest clones represent about 3% of the sample.

Donors were 35 to 40 systemically healthy Caucasian individuals from Russia aged roughly 6 to 90 years. Approximately 9 milliliters of peripheral blood were collected from each donor into EDTA-treated Vacutainer tubes. Ficoll-Paque density-gradient centrifugation was used to isolate PBMCs, with at least 7 million obtained per sample. Trizol reagent was used to extract total RNA from PBMCs, with at least 5.5 micrograms per sample. For every donor, an aliquot of PBMCs went through flow cytometry to measure the percentages of naive CD45RAhigh/CD27high T cells. These data were likewise used in another study, on T cells of mothers and their children. Per the second study: The donors were nine systemically healthy Caucasian individuals, made up of three mothers and their six children. cDNA synthesis consumed the entire amount of extracted RNA, loaded at approximately 1.6 ug RNA in each 15 ul reaction. In the second PCR, sample barcodes and 2-4 random nucleotides were introduced via the M1S primer. More than 9 million TCR beta CDR3 reads were obtained from each mother, and several million reads were obtained from each child. In both related and unrelated pairs, thymic selection shapes the output of TCR recombination in a similar way, with inherited differences having only a minor effect. Normalized repertoire overlap was always slightly but never significantly higher in related than unrelated mother-child pairs. No persistent microchimeric T cell clones were found, with a detection sensitivity of roughly 100 clones per million clonotypes. In the study, deep NGS was used to compare the TCR beta repertoires of mothers and children, and features distinguishing related mother-child pairs from unrelated individuals were sought. On average, the children were around 11 +/- 4 years old, while the mothers were about 40 +/- 4 years old. After adapters were ligated using NEBNext reagents, the libraries underwent 100+100 nt paired-end sequencing on an Illumina HiSeq 2000. To prevent cross-contamination, the mother and child libraries were prepared a month apart and were sequenced in separate runs. For each donor, between roughly 450,000 and 2,100,000 distinct TCR beta clonotypes were identified. Naive TCR beta clonotypes were estimated from low-frequency clonotypes matched to each donor's FACS-determined naive share, without sorting.

The sample taken for sequencing was blood. The TCR sequence derives from a boy aged 5-17 years in good health. The rearranged segments are TRBV2 and TRBJ2-3; TRBD2 fits 9 bases in the junction. The DNA is as follows: TGTGCCAGCAGTGCCCCCCTAGCGGGGAGAAGGGATACGCAGTATTTT. The resulting protein is CASSAPLAGRRDTQYF.